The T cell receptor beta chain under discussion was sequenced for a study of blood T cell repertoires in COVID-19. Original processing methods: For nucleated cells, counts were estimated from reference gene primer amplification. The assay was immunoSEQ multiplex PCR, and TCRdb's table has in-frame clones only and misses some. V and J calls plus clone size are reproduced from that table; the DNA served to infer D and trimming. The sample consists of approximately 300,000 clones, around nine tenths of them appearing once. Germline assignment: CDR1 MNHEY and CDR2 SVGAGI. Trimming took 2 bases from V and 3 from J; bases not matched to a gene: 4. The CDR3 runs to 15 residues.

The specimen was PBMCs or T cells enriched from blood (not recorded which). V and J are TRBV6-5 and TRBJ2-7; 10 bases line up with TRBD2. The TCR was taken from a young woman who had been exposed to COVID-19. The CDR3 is CASSYRASGGYEQYF. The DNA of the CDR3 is TGTGCCAGCAGTTACCGGGCTAGCGGGGGCTACGAGCAGTACTTC.